These 10 T cell receptor beta chains share one sample of origin, sequenced in a study of cytomegalovirus exposure and HLA in healthy donors. The primer mix had 60 Vbeta and 13 Jbeta primers. Sequencing was performed with immunoSEQ multiplex PCR; in TCRdb, only in-frame clones are kept and a portion is missing. This sample carries over 55,000 clones, roughly 64% of them seen once, and the ten largest clones take roughly 7.2%. The sample taken for sequencing was PBMCs. The receptor set was obtained from a man aged 40-50 years in good health and CMV-seropositive.

The chain carries TRBV5-1 and TRBJ2-2, with a tentative D call TRBD1 (6 bases). V gave up 5 bases and J gave up 7 bases, with 18 bases separating them. Germline lookup yields CDR1 SGHRS and CDR2 YFSETQ. This CDR3 has 15 residues. CDR3 amino acids: CASREQGIRNGELFF. The CDR3 nucleotides are TGCGCCAGCAGGGAGCAGGGGATTAGGAACGGGGAGCTGTTTTTT.

The rearrangement joins TRBV6-6 to TRBJ1-1; D is uncertain. The CDR3 length is 12 residues. Deletions cut 4 bases from V and 7 bases from J, with 10 bases between. Germline CDR1 reads MNHNY; CDR2 reads SVGAGI (reference sequence). CDR3 amino acids: CASSFGTVEAFF. In DNA form, the CDR3 reads TGTGCCAGCAGTTTCGGAACAGTTGAAGCTTTCTTT.

This clone was observed once. The rearrangement uses TRBV5-6 and TRBJ2-1, with TRBD2 identical over 7 bases. This CDR3 is 15 amino acids long. Germline values: CDR1 SGHDT, CDR2 YYEEEE. The V segment lost 0 bases and the J segment 0 bases; nucleotides outside the gene matches: 0. The CDR3 DNA is TGTGCCAGCAGCTTGGTAGCGGGCTCCTACAATGAGCAGTTCTTC. Translating gives CASSLVAGSYNEQFF.

The chain has TRBV7-9 and TRBJ2-1; 9 bases are shared with TRBD1. Trimming took 6 bases from V and 6 from J; bases not matched to a gene: 9. From germline, CDR1 is SEHNR and CDR2 FQNEAQ (reference sequence). The CDR3 covers 15 residues. CDR3 coding DNA: TGTGCCAGCAGTCCTCGAGGGGGACAGGGCAATGAGCAGTTCTTC. Translating gives CASSPRGGQGNEQFF.

This clone was seen a single time. The chain uses TRBV6-5 and TRBJ1-1; the D gene is possibly TRBD1 (5 bases). The CDR3 loop spans 12 amino acids. The germline CDR1 and CDR2 sequences are MNHEY and SVGAGI. V dropped 7 bases and J dropped 1 base, with 7 bases sitting between them. CDR3 nucleotide sequence: TGTGCCAGCAAGACAGCGAACACTGAAGCTTTCTTT. It codes for CASKTANTEAFF.

In this sample, this clone turned up a few times. The chain has TRBV6-6 and TRBJ1-1; D may be TRBD1 (5 bases). The length of the CDR3 is 13 residues. V gave up 6 bases and J gave up 4 bases, with 12 bases separating them. Per the germline V gene, CDR1 is MNHNY and CDR2 is SVGAGI (reference sequence). Here the CDR3 reads CASSMYRSTEAFF. In DNA, the CDR3 is TGTGCCAGCAGCATGTACAGGTCCACTGAAGCTTTCTTT.

This clone came up a few times. The gene calls are TRBV28 and TRBJ1-4; D remains unclear. Germline V gene lookup returns CDR1 MDHEN and CDR2 SYDVKM. Trimming shortened V by 2 bases and J by 8 bases, and 12 bases separated the two germline ends. The CDR3 spans 14 residues. Here the CDR3 reads CASSLASSKEKLFF. The CDR3, as DNA: TGTGCCAGCAGTTTAGCCTCTAGCAAGGAAAAACTGTTTTTT.

The chain employs TRBV2 and TRBJ1-5, with no clear D. Per germline, CDR1 SNHLY and CDR2 FYNNEI. The CDR3 is 14 residues long. The V end lost 6 bases, the J end lost 0 bases, and 9 bases lay between the germline ends. CDR3 amino acids: CASRLRDSNQPQHF. The CDR3 nucleotides read TGTGCCAGCAGGTTACGGGATAGCAATCAGCCCCAGCATTTT. Filled out from reference TRBV2 and TRBJ1-5, the complete variable domain reads EPEVTQTPSHQVTQMGQEVILRCVPISNHLYFYWYRQILGQKVEFLVSFYNNEISEKSEIFDDQFSVERPDGSNFTLKIRSTKLEDSAMYFCASRLRDSNQPQHFGDGTRLSIL.

This chain links TRBV7-8 with TRBJ2-7; perhaps TRBD1 as D (6 bases). Germline V CDR1 and CDR2: SGHVS, FQNEAQ. This CDR3 contains 13 residues. Deletions cut 7 bases from V and 2 bases from J, with 12 bases between. Here the CDR3 DNA reads TGTGCCAGCACCCGGACAGCCGCCTACGAGCAGTACTTC. This codes for CASTRTAAYEQYF.

This clone was observed a single time. The rearrangement joins TRBV5-4 to TRBJ1-1; 11 bases are shared with TRBD1. The germline CDR1 and CDR2 sequences are SGHNT and YYREEE (reference sequence). The CDR3 runs to 13 residues. V gave up 4 bases and J gave up 10 bases; unmatched junction bases: 6. CDR3 in amino acids: CASSQGQGAGAFF. The CDR3 nucleotides read TGTGCCAGCAGCCAAGGACAGGGGGCGGGAGCTTTCTTT.